These 16 T cell receptor beta chains originate from one sample sequenced in a study of regulatory T cells in long-lasting Graves disease. This sample's time point: newly diagnosed GD, antithyroid drugs for less than 3 months. PBMC-derived RNA was used for the TCR library. CDR3-region Arm-PCR and iRepertoire HTBI primers produced the TCR beta libraries. TCRdb independently ran MiXCR on the multiplex PCR reads; one entry per CDR3 protein. This sample has some 460,000 distinct CDR3 sequences; 16% occur once, and the top ten carry 9% to 15%. These same data were also listed under a study on T cells in Graves' hyperthyroidism and ophthalmopathy.

The specimen was peripheral blood mononuclear cells (PBMCs), collected at new diagnosis, from a patient treated with antithyroid drugs. The receptors derive from a man in his forties with Graves disease.

CDR3 loop: CSASQGNSYEQYF. CDR3 DNA: TGCAGTGCTAGCCAGGGGAATTCCTACGAGCAGTACTTC. The chain carries TRBV20-1 and TRBJ2-7, with D tentatively TRBD1 (6 bases). CDR1 is DFQATT and CDR2 is SNEGSKA in the germline V gene (reference sequence). V was shortened by 3 bases and J by 1 base, with 10 bases between the two germline ends. This CDR3 is 13 amino acids long.

The chain links TRBV6-1 to TRBJ2-2; 7 bases are a match to TRBD2. The length of the CDR3 is 13 residues. Germline V gene lookup returns CDR1 MNHNS and CDR2 SASEGT. After removal of 8 bases from V and 1 base from J, the junction contained 1 base not matched to a gene. For the CDR3, the DNA is TGTGCCAGCGAGCGGGGGAACACCGGGGAGCTGTTTTTT. Encoded protein: CASERGNTGELFF.

Ten or more counts support this clonotype. The junction departs from the called germline gene at one end, perhaps through a read error. The V call is TRBV11-2, the J call TRBJ2-1, with no clear D. Per germline, CDR1 SGHAT and CDR2 FQNNGV. The CDR3 is 13 residues long. The CDR3 coding sequence is TGTGCCAGCAGCATAGACCGAAACAATGAGCAGTTCTTC. The encoded protein is CASSIDRNNEQFF.

This clonotype was detected many times. For the CDR3, the DNA is TGTGCCGAAACAGGGGGCCGGACTGAAGCTTTCTTT. The encoded protein is CAETGGRTEAFF. The chain combines TRBV2 with TRBJ1-1; 9 nucleotides line up with TRBD1. The CDR3 has 12 amino acids. With V trimmed by 11 bases and J by 5 bases, 6 bases remained unmatched. Germline assignment: CDR1 SNHLY and CDR2 FYNNEI.

Many counts were recorded for this clonotype. The chain is built from TRBV29-1 and TRBJ2-3, with 9 bases fitting TRBD2. J lost 0 bases, V lost 1 base, and 5 bases had no gene match. Germline V gene data show CDR1 as SQVTM and CDR2 as ANQGSEA. The CDR3 has 16 residues. The CDR3 DNA reads TGCAGCGTTGAAGGAGTAGCGGGGGCCAGCACAGATACGCAGTATTTT. Protein product: CSVEGVAGASTDTQYF.

This clonotype occurred many times. The chain carries TRBV5-1 and TRBJ1-4, with unresolved D. Per germline, CDR1 SGHRS and CDR2 YFSETQ. The CDR3 has 14 residues. Trimming took 0 bases from V and 0 from J, leaving 3 bases between them. CDR3 DNA: TGCGCCAGCAGCTTGGGATCAACTAATGAAAAACTGTTTTTT. Encoded protein: CASSLGSTNEKLFF.

This clonotype was recorded at least ten times. This chain uses TRBV28 with TRBJ1-5; 10 bases agree with TRBD1. The V gene's germline CDR1 is MDHEN and CDR2 SYDVKM. The CDR3 is 14 residues long. The V segment lost 6 bases and the J segment 6 bases; nucleotides outside the gene matches: 5. The CDR3 DNA reads as TGTGCCAGCAGAACCGGGACAGGGGTTCAGCCCCAGCATTTT. Amino acids: CASRTGTGVQPQHF. The variable domain in full, completed from reference TRBV28 and TRBJ1-5, reads DVKVTQSSRYLVKRTGEKVFLECVQDMDHENMFWYRQDPGLGLRLIYFSYDVKMKEKGDIPEGYSVSREKKERFSLILESASTNQTSMYLCASRTGTGVQPQHFGDGTRLSIL.

This clonotype has a count of ten or more. This chain's CDR3 is CASSQDRGQAFF. In DNA, the CDR3 is TGTGCCAGCAGCCAGGACAGGGGGCAAGCTTTCTTT. The genes are TRBV13 and TRBJ1-1; the match to TRBD1 covers 11 bases. V dropped 5 bases and J dropped 9; count of bases not matched to a gene: 2. The CDR3 spans 12 residues. The germline CDR1 and CDR2 sequences are PRHDT and FYEKMQ (reference sequence).

This clonotype was detected only a few times. The chain recombines TRBV28 with TRBJ1-3, with TRBD1 as a possible D gene (5 bases). The CDR3 runs to 15 residues. Trimming removed 4 bases from V and 0 bases from J, with 10 bases in between. The V gene's germline CDR1 is MDHEN and CDR2 SYDVKM. The CDR3, as DNA: TGTGCCAGCAGTTATCCAGACAGCTCTGGAAACACCATATATTTT. As protein: CASSYPDSSGNTIYF. The full variable domain, in which reference TRBV28 and TRBJ1-3 provide the parts outside the CDR3, is DVKVTQSSRYLVKRTGEKVFLECVQDMDHENMFWYRQDPGLGLRLIYFSYDVKMKEKGDIPEGYSVSREKKERFSLILESASTNQTSMYLCASSYPDSSGNTIYFGEGSWLTVV.

In this sample, this clonotype turned up many times. This chain connects TRBV28 to TRBJ2-1; TRBD1 aligns across 8 bases. V was clipped by 4 bases and J by 5 bases; unmatched bases: 7. Germline CDR1 MDHEN, CDR2 SYDVKM. This CDR3 is built from 15 residues. The CDR3 nucleotides read TGTGCCAGCAGTTCTGCCGGGACAGGAAACAATGAGCAGTTCTTC. It translates to CASSSAGTGNNEQFF.

The chain couples TRBV4-1 to TRBJ2-7; D unclear. This CDR3 has 11 residues. Trimming left V 4 bases short and J 5 bases short, with 6 bases between. CDR1 is MGHRA and CDR2 is YSYEKL in the germline V gene. CDR3 in DNA: TGCGCCAGCAGCCCCGGGCACGAGCAGTACTTC. This sequence encodes CASSPGHEQYF.

This clonotype was recorded a few times. The chain combines TRBV29-1 with TRBJ1-6; 7 bases are a match to TRBD1. V shed 6 bases and J 6 bases; nucleotides not matched to a gene: 11. The length of the CDR3 is 15 residues. CDR1 is SQVTM, CDR2 ANQGSEA, per germline. CDR3 sequence: CSVKTGESVNSPLHF. In nucleotides, the CDR3 is TGCAGCGTGAAAACAGGGGAATCGGTTAATTCACCCCTCCACTTT.

The rearrangement joins TRBV28 to TRBJ1-6; D gene ambiguous. Germline-derived CDR1 and CDR2 are MDHEN and SYDVKM. With 3 bases removed from V and 8 bases from J, the gap between germline ends came to 5 bases. The CDR3 length is 12 residues. DNA of the CDR3: TGTGCCAGCAGTTTCGTGTATTCACCCCTCCACTTT. This sequence encodes CASSFVYSPLHF.

J is TRBJ2-1 and V is TRBV11-3; 7 bases align to TRBD1. Unmatched junction bases numbered 11, after V lost 5 bases and J lost 4 bases. CDR3 size: 16 residues. CDR1 is SGHNT, CDR2 YENEEA, per germline. The CDR3 DNA is TGTGCCAGCAGCAGACCGGGACAGCGGCTTTACAATGAGCAGTTCTTC. Translating gives CASSRPGQRLYNEQFF.

The J gene is TRBJ2-3, the V gene TRBV11-1; 8 bases fit TRBD2. The CDR3 consists of 15 residues. Germline V lookup: CDR1 SGHAT, CDR2 FQDESV (reference sequence). V shed 4 bases and J 5 bases; nucleotides not matched to a gene: 8. The CDR3 nucleotides read TGTGCCAGCAGCTGGACAGCGGGAGACGGAGATACGCAGTATTTT. Amino acid sequence: CASSWTAGDGDTQYF. Full variable domain (rest looked up from reference TRBV11-1 and TRBJ2-3): EAEVAQSPRYKITEKSQAVAFWCDPISGHATLYWYRQILGQGPELLVQFQDESVVDDSQLPKDRFSAERLKGVDSTLKIQPAELGDSAMYLCASSWTAGDGDTQYFGPGTRLTVL.

This clonotype was seen ten or more times. J is TRBJ1-1 and V is TRBV2; no clear D. CDR3 length: 14 amino acids. Germline CDR1 and CDR2: SNHLY and FYNNEI. The V end lost 7 bases, the J end lost 0 bases, and 12 bases lay between the germline ends. The CDR3, as DNA: TGTGCCAGCAATAACGGGGAGTTGAACACTGAAGCTTTCTTT. Encoded protein: CASNNGELNTEAFF.